The text below deals with one T cell receptor beta chain. Its antigen is unknown. There are no base qualities to consult, and no much larger clone falls within one base. Participants in the prospective study were aged about 18 to 89 years, lived in 20 to 30 United States geographic areas, and enrolled through a virtual design. Cohort assignment in the prospective study relied on participant-reported clinical history from a screening survey and a study questionnaire. ImmuneRACE Cohort 3 recovered participants were defined by two consecutive negative NP/OP PCR tests, healthcare professional clearance, or symptom resolution. In the prospective study, whole blood, serum and a nasopharyngeal or oropharyngeal swab were collected from each participant by mobile phlebotomists. Participants in the prospective study had the option to provide additional blood draws and questionnaires over a roughly two-month period. Before DNA extraction, prospective study blood samples were shipped either frozen or at room temperature.

These data come from a study of blood T cell repertoires in COVID-19 (dated by TCRdb to 2018 to 2021). Regarding the complete study: Samples from collaborators originated in the United States, Italy and Spain and spanned both the acute and convalescent phases of COVID-19. The material from the prospective study consisted of cDNA or gDNA derived from T cells, B-cell-depleted T cells, or PBMCs. The dataset comprised deeply sampled blood TCRbeta repertoires from subjects exposed to, actively infected with, or recovered from COVID-19. A freely available public database, intended as a resource for researchers studying the immune response to SARS-CoV-2, is where the repertoires were released. The samples were drawn from the first 160 participants of the ongoing ImmuneRACE study and from roughly 1,300 subjects provided by 6 global collaborators. Sample metadata almost always included a de-identified subject ID, COVID-19 status, age in years and sex. Where available, HLA class I and class II types were taken from metadata supplied by the sample provider and were not determined by assay-based typing.

The germline V and J ends show losses of 3 bases and 6 bases respectively, and no gene match explains 12 bases of the junction. Taken from the germline V gene, the CDR1 and CDR2 loops are SGDLS and YYNGEE. From the cysteine through the phenylalanine, the CDR3 covers 17 amino acids. CDR3 DNA is the only sequence kept; it has 51 bases, read in frame from the first base. TCRbeta CDR3 regions were amplified from genomic DNA using the immunoSEQ Assay, a bias-controlled multiplex PCR. For the original study's pipeline: Nucleated cell counts per sample were estimated from amplification of reference gene primers within the assay. To quantify the absolute abundance of each unique TCRbeta CDR3 rearrangement, sequence reads were collapsed and filtered. Productive Simpson clonality was computed per sample as the square root of Simpson's diversity index over productive rearrangements. Held by TCRdb, this immuneACCESS table contains in-frame sequences only and omits some clones. Under half of the omission traces to an unresolved V gene where checked; the cause of the rest is unknown. V, J and clone size derive from that table, while D and trimming were established from the DNA sequence. This sample comprises hundreds of thousands of clones, approximately 92% of them detected only once. The ten largest account for roughly 1.1% of the sample.

Broad study findings and their caveats: How much clinical and demographic metadata was included differed by source and by participant, and the metadata was provided uncurated.

Sample: PBMCs or T cells enriched from blood (not recorded which). This receptor chain uses TRBV9 and TRBJ2-1; TRBD2 fits 10 bases in the junction. The clonotype was recovered from a man aged 25 to 40 who had recovered from COVID-19. The bases are TGTGCCAGCAGCGAAGGGACTAGCGAGGGGAGATCCAATGAGCAGTTCTTC. Translated, this is CASSEGTSEGRSNEQFF. The full variable domain, with segments outside the CDR3 supplied by the reference TRBV9 and TRBJ2-1 proteins, appears as DSGVTQTPKHLITATGQRVTLRCSPRSGDLSVYWYQQSLDQGLQFLIQYYNGEERAKGNILERFSAQQFPDLHSELNLSSLELGDSALYFCASSEGTSEGRSNEQFFGPGTRLTVL.